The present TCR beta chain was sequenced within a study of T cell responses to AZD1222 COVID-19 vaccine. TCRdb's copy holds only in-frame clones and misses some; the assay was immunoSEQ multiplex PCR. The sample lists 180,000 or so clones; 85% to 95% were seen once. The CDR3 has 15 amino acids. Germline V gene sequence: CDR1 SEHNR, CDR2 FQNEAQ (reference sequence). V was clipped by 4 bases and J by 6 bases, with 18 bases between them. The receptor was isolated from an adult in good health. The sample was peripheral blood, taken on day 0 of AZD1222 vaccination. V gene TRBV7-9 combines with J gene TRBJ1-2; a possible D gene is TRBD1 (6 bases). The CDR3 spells CASSSPAQGKNGYTF. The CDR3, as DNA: TGTGCCAGCAGCTCCCCCGCACAGGGAAAGAATGGCTACACCTTC.